This T cell receptor beta chain was sequenced during a study of blood T cell repertoires in COVID-19. In the original analysis: Amplified reference gene primers provided the basis for estimating nucleated cell counts. Libraries were prepared by immunoSEQ multiplex PCR; TCRdb keeps only in-frame clonotypes and omits some of them. V, J and clone size reflect that table, while D and trimming were determined from the DNA. This sample has about 270,000 clones, with approximately 90% found just once. Adults between roughly 18 and 95 years of age took part from 24 US areas. Germline V gene sequence: CDR1 GTSNPN, CDR2 SVGIG (reference sequence). The CDR3 is 14 residues long. Trimming removed 1 base from V and 2 bases from J; junction bases left unmatched: 2.

The rearrangement links TRBV30 to TRBJ1-3; 7 bases agree with TRBD1. This receptor was taken from a middle-aged man who had been exposed to COVID-19. Sequencing was carried out using PBMCs or T cells enriched from blood (not recorded which). CDR3 sequence (DNA): TGTGCCTGGAGTGCGACAGGGACTGGAAACACCATATATTTT. The encoded protein is CAWSATGTGNTIYF.